Presented here are 19 T cell receptor beta chains from one specimen sequenced in a study of blood T cell repertoires in COVID-19. Data came from immunoSEQ multiplex PCR; TCRdb stores just in-frame clones and leaves some out. The data contain around 450,000 clones, less than 95% of them singletons. Material: PBMCs or T cells enriched from blood (not recorded which). All receptors come from a man aged 18 to 30 who had recovered from COVID-19.

The chain recombines TRBV5-1 with TRBJ2-6; D perhaps matches TRBD1 (7 bases). CDR3 length: 19 residues. CDR1 is SGHRS and CDR2 is YFSETQ in the germline V gene. Trimming took 1 base from V and 4 from J, leaving 21 bases between them. As DNA, the CDR3 is TGCGCCAGCAGCTTGACCCCAGGGGGGTTAGACTCAGGGGCCAACGTCCTGACTTTC. Its translation is CASSLTPGGLDSGANVLTF.

This clone was seen just once. J is TRBJ1-1 and V is TRBV19, with D perhaps matching TRBD1 (5 bases). Germline CDR1 and CDR2: LNHDA and SQIVND (reference sequence). V was cut by 3 bases and J by 6 bases, with 11 bases left in between. This CDR3 is built from 13 residues. The CDR3 loop reads CASSMSGVAEAFF. DNA for the CDR3: TGTGCCAGTAGTATGTCGGGGGTGGCTGAAGCTTTCTTT.

The chain couples TRBV5-4 to TRBJ1-2; D perhaps matches TRBD1 (6 bases). The CDR3 has 13 amino acids. Trimming took off 3 bases at V and 8 bases at J, with 14 bases between the two ends. From germline, CDR1 is SGHNT and CDR2 YYREEE (reference sequence). The CDR3 DNA is TGTGCCAGCAGCTCGTCAGGGGATAGAGGCTACACCTTC. It translates to CASSSSGDRGYTF.

V and J are TRBV19 and TRBJ2-2; possible D gene TRBD2, 6 bases. The CDR3 sequence is 14 residues long. The germline CDR1 and CDR2 sequences are LNHDA and SQIVND (reference sequence). Trimming shortened V by 8 bases and J by 4 bases, and 14 bases separated the two germline ends. The CDR3 is CASETKTSTGELFF. The CDR3 nucleotides are TGTGCCAGTGAGACAAAGACTAGCACCGGGGAGCTGTTTTTT.

The CDR3 loop is CASSLVRAGYNEQFF. As DNA, the CDR3 is TGTGCCAGCAGCTTGGTGCGGGCCGGCTACAATGAGCAGTTCTTC. The rearrangement links TRBV5-4 to TRBJ2-1, with D perhaps matching TRBD2 (5 bases). CDR1 and CDR2 from the germline V gene are SGHNT and YYREEE (reference sequence). This CDR3 has 15 amino acids. V was cut by 0 bases and J by 3 bases, with 10 bases left in between.

J is TRBJ1-3 and V is TRBV5-6; D may be TRBD1 (6 bases). The V end lost 4 bases, the J end lost 4 bases, and 21 bases lay between the germline ends. Germline loops: CDR1 SGHDT, CDR2 YYEEEE. The CDR3 is made up of 17 amino acids. The CDR3 sequence is CASSRRSYRDLGNTIYF. The DNA for the CDR3 is TGTGCCAGCAGCCGACGGTCATACAGGGACCTGGGAAACACCATATATTTT.

V gene TRBV4-1 combines with J gene TRBJ1-1, with D possibly TRBD1 on 6 matching bases. The CDR3 has 15 amino acids. The germline CDR1 and CDR2 sequences are MGHRA and YSYEKL. V was trimmed by 5 bases and J by 1 base, leaving 14 bases between them. The CDR3 DNA reads TGCGCCAGCAGCTTCCGGGACACCCAGAACACTGAAGCTTTCTTT. Amino acids: CASSFRDTQNTEAFF.

This chain uses TRBV19 with TRBJ2-2; D is perhaps TRBD1 (7 bases). Per the germline V gene, CDR1 is LNHDA and CDR2 is SQIVND (reference sequence). V was clipped by 6 bases and J by 3 bases, with 14 bases between them. CDR3 length: 15 amino acids. The CDR3 nucleotides read TGTGCCAGTAGAACAGGGGAGGCCTACACCGGGGAGCTGTTTTTT. This gives the protein CASRTGEAYTGELFF.

This chain joins TRBV5-1 and TRBJ2-2; 9 nucleotides agree with TRBD2. The germline gives CDR1 SGHRS, CDR2 YFSETQ. The CDR3 contains 15 residues. With 0 bases clipped from V and 6 bases from J, the junction kept 3 bases outside the gene matches. This CDR3 reads CASSLVSGSPGELFF. CDR3 DNA: TGCGCCAGCAGCTTGGTTAGCGGGAGTCCCGGGGAGCTGTTTTTT.

CDR3 sequence (DNA): TGTGCCAGCAGTTTAGGAGCAGATACGCAGTATTTT. Translated: CASSLGADTQYF. The chain combines TRBV28 with TRBJ2-3; no clear D gene. This CDR3 comprises 12 residues. CDR1 and CDR2 from the germline V gene are MDHEN and SYDVKM. The V and J ends lost 2 bases and 4 bases respectively, with 4 bases between them.

V usage is TRBV9 and J usage is TRBJ1-3, with no clear D. The germline V and J ends were trimmed by 0 bases and 0 bases, with 13 bases remaining between them. Germline V CDR1 and CDR2: SGDLS, YYNGEE. The CDR3 spans 17 residues. The DNA of the CDR3 is TGTGCCAGCAGCGTAGAGGGTTTAGGACTCTCTGGAAACACCATATATTTT. This codes for CASSVEGLGLSGNTIYF.

The rearrangement joins TRBV28 to TRBJ1-3; maybe TRBD1 (6 bases). The germline V gene encodes CDR1 MDHEN and CDR2 SYDVKM. The CDR3 sequence is 14 residues long. Trimming removed 5 bases at V and 8 bases at J, with 16 bases between. CDR3 loop: CASSPHGTPHTIYF. The CDR3 DNA sequence: TGTGCCAGCAGTCCCCACGGGACACCTCACACCATATATTTT.

The rearrangement joins TRBV29-1 to TRBJ1-1; 7 bases fit TRBD1. The CDR3 contains 13 residues. Germline lookup yields CDR1 SQVTM and CDR2 ANQGSEA. J lost 5 bases, V lost 8 bases, and 11 bases had no gene match. The CDR3 DNA reads TGCAGCACCCGACAGGGTCAGGGGACTGAAGCTTTCTTT. This translates into CSTRQGQGTEAFF.

This chain joins TRBV27 and TRBJ2-2; 12 bases line up with TRBD2. CDR3 length equals 15 residues. Germline V lookup: CDR1 MNHEY, CDR2 SMNVEV (reference sequence). V shed 6 bases, J shed 8 bases, and the junction held 7 bases outside the gene matches. Here the CDR3 DNA reads TGTGCCAGCAGGCTAGCGGGAGGGCTGAAGGGGGAGCTGTTTTTT. As protein: CASRLAGGLKGELFF.

The chain links TRBV5-1 to TRBJ1-6; 7 positions agree with TRBD1. CDR3 length: 16 amino acids. From germline, CDR1 is SGHRS and CDR2 YFSETQ. The ends lost 4 bases at V and 4 bases at J; junction bases unmatched: 8. The CDR3 DNA is TGCGCCAGCAGCCCGGGGACAGTTCTTTATAATTCACCCCTCCACTTT. Amino acids: CASSPGTVLYNSPLHF.

The V call is TRBV4-1, the J call TRBJ2-7; possible D gene TRBD2, 5 bases. Trimming removed 1 base at V and 3 bases at J, with 13 bases between. Germline CDR1 and CDR2: MGHRA and YSYEKL. The CDR3 consists of 15 residues. As DNA, the CDR3 is TGCGCCAGCAGCCAAGGGAGTGGGAGCTACTACGAGCAGTACTTC. Its translation: CASSQGSGSYYEQYF.

V is TRBV5-1 and J is TRBJ1-6; D gene unclear. The CDR3 contains 17 residues. With 0 bases removed from V and 0 bases from J, the gap between germline ends came to 10 bases. Germline V lookup: CDR1 SGHRS, CDR2 YFSETQ. In DNA, the CDR3 is TGCGCCAGCAGCTTGGAAGCAGGCCGCTCCTATAATTCACCCCTCCACTTT. Translating gives CASSLEAGRSYNSPLHF.

This clone was observed once. The chain couples TRBV11-2 to TRBJ2-2, with D hard to call. Trimming left V 3 bases short and J 6 bases short, with 5 bases between. Germline loops: CDR1 SGHAT, CDR2 FQNNGV. This CDR3 has 12 residues. The CDR3: CASSFVAGELFF. The CDR3 nucleotides read TGTGCCAGCAGCTTTGTCGCCGGGGAGCTGTTTTTT.

The chain links TRBV4-1 to TRBJ2-7, with D tentatively TRBD2 (5 bases). CDR1 is MGHRA, CDR2 YSYEKL, per germline. The CDR3 is 13 residues long. V was trimmed by 0 bases and J by 7 bases, leaving 10 bases between them. This chain's CDR3 is CASSQEGSGEQYF. Written as DNA, the CDR3 is TGCGCCAGCAGCCAAGAAGGGTCGGGGGAGCAGTACTTC.